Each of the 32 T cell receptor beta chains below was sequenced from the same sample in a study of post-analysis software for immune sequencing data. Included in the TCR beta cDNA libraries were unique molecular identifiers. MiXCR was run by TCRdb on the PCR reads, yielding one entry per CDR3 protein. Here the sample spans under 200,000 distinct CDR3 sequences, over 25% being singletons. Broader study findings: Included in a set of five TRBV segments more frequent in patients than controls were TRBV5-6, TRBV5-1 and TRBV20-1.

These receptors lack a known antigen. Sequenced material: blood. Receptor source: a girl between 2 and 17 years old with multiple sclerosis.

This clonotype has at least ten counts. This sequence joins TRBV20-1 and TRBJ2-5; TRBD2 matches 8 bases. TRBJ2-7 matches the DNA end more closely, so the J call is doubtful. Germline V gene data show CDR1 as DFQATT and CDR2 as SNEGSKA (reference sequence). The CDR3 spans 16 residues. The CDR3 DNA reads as TGCAGTGCTAGATCACCCAGCGGGAGTGGTTTTTACGAGCAGTACTTC. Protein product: CSARSPSGSGFYEQYF.

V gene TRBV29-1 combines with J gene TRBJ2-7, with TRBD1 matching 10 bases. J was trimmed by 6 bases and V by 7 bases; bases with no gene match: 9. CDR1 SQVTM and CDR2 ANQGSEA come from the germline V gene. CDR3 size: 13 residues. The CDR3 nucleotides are TGCAGCGGTACCGGGACAGGGGTTTTCGAGCAGTACTTC. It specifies CSGTGTGVFEQYF.

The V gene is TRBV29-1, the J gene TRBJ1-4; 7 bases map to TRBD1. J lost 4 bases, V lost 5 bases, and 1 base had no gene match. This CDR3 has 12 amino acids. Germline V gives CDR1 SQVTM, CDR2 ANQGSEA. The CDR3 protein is CSVRQGNEKLFF. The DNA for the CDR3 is TGCAGCGTTAGACAGGGTAATGAAAAACTGTTTTTT.

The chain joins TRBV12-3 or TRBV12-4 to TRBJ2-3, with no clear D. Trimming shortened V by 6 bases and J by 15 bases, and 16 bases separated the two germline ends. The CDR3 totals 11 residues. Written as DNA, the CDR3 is TGTGCCAGCAGGAGAGCAGATATGGAATATTTT. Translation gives CASRRADMEYF.

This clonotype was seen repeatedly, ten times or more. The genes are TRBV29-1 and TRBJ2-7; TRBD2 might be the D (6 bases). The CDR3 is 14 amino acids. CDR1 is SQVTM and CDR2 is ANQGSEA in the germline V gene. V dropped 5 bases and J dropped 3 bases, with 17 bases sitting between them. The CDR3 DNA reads TGCAGCGTTCTAAGGGAGGAGTCGGTCTACGAGCAGTACTTC. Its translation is CSVLREESVYEQYF.

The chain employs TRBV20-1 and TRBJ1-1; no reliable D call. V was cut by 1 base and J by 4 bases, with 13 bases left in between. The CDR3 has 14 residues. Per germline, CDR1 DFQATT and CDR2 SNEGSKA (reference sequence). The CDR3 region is CSARGVAVGTEAFF. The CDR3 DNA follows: TGCAGTGCTAGAGGGGTGGCGGTGGGCACTGAAGCTTTCTTT.

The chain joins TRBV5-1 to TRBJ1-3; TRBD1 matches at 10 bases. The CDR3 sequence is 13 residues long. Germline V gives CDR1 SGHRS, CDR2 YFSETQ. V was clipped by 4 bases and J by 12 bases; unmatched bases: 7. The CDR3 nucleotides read TGCGCCAGCAGCCTCGGACAGGGGGAAGGCATATATTTT. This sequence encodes CASSLGQGEGIYF.

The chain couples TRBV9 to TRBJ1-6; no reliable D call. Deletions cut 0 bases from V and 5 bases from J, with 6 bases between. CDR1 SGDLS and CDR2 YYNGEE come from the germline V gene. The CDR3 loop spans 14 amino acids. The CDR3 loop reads CASSVGNDNSPLHF. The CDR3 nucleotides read TGTGCCAGCAGCGTAGGTAACGATAATTCACCCCTCCACTTT.

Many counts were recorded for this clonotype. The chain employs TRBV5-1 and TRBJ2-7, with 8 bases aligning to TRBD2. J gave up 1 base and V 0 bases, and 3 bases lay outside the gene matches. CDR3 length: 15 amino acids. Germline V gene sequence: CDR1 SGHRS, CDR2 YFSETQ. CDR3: CASSLVPGGSYEQYF. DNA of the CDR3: TGCGCCAGCAGCTTGGTGCCGGGGGGGTCCTACGAGCAGTACTTC.

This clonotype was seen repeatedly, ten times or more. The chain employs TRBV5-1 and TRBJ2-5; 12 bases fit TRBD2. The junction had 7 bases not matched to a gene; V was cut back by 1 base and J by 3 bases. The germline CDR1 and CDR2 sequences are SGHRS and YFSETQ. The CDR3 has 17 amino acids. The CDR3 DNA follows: TGCGCCAGCAGCTTGTCACGGCTAGCGGGAGGGAAAGAGACCCAGTACTTC. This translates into CASSLSRLAGGKETQYF.

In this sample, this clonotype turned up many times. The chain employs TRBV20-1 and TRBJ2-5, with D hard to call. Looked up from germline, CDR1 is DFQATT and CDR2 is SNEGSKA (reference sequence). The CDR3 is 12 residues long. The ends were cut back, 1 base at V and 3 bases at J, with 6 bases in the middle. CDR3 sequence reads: CSARGHEETQYF. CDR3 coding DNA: TGCAGTGCTAGAGGGCATGAAGAGACCCAGTACTTC.

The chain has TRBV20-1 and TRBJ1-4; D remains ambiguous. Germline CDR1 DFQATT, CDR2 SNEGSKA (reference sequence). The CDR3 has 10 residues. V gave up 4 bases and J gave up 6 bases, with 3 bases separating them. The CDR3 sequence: CSAMDEKLFF. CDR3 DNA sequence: TGCAGTGCTATGGATGAAAAACTGTTTTTT.

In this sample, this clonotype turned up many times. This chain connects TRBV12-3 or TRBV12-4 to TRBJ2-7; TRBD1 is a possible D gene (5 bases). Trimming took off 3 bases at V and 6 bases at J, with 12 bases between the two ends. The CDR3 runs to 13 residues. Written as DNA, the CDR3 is TGTGCCAGCAGTTTTACAGGTGGCCGCGAGCAGTACTTC. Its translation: CASSFTGGREQYF.

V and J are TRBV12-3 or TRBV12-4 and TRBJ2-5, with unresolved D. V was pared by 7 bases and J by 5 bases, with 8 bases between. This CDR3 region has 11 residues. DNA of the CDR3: TGTGCCAGCACTATGGGGGAGACCCAGTACTTC. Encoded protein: CASTMGETQYF.

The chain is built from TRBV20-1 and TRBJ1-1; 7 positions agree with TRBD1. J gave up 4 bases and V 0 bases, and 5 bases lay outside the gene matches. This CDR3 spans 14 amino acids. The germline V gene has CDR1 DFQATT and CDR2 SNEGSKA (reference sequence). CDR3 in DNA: TGCAGTGCTAGAGAAGGGGGCCGCGGCACTGAAGCTTTCTTT. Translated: CSAREGGRGTEAFF.

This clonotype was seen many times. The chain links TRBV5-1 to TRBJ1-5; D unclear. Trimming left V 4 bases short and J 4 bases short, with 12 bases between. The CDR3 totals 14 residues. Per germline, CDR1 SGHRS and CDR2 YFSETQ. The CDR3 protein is CASSPGRPNQPQHF. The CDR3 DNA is TGCGCCAGCAGCCCAGGACGGCCAAATCAGCCCCAGCATTTT.

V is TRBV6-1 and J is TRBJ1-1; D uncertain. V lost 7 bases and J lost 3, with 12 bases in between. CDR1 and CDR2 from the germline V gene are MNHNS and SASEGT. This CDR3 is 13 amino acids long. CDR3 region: CASIPGLDTEAFF. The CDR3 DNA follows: TGTGCCAGCATACCGGGCCTGGACACTGAAGCTTTCTTT.

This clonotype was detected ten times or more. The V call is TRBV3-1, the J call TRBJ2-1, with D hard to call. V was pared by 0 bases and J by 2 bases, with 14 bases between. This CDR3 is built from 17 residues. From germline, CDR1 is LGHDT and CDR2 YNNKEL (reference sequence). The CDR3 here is CASSQDRLRHAYNEQFF. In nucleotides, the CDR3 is TGTGCCAGCAGCCAAGATAGGCTCCGGCACGCCTACAATGAGCAGTTCTTC.

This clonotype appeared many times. The chain's CDR3 is CSASPVSYEQYF. CDR3 sequence (DNA): TGCAGTGCTAGCCCGGTGTCCTACGAGCAGTACTTC. The gene calls are TRBV20-1 and TRBJ2-7, with unresolved D. Germline V CDR1 and CDR2: DFQATT, SNEGSKA (reference sequence). The CDR3 contains 12 residues. V lost 3 bases and J 1 base, leaving 7 bases between the germline ends.

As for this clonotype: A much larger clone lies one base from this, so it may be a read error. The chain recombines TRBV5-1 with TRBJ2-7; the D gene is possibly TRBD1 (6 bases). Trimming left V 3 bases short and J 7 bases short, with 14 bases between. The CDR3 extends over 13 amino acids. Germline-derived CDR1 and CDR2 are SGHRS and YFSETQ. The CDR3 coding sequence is TGCGCCAGCAGCTCAGACAGGAGCCGGGAGCAGTACTTC. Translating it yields CASSSDRSREQYF.

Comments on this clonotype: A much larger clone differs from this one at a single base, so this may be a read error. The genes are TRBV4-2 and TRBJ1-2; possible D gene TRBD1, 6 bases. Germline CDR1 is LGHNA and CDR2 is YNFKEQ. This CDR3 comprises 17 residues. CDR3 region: CAGSQDHGGGDYYGYTF. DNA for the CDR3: TGTGCCGGCAGCCAAGATCATGGGGGCGGGGATTACTATGGCTACACCTTC.

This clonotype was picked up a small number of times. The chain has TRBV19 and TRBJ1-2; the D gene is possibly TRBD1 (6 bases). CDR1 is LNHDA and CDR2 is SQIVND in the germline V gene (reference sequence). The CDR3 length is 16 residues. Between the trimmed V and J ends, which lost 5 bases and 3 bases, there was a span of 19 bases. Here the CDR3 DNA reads TGTGCCAGTAGTGCAAGGGCGACAGGTCTTTACTATGGCTACACCTTC. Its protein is CASSARATGLYYGYTF.

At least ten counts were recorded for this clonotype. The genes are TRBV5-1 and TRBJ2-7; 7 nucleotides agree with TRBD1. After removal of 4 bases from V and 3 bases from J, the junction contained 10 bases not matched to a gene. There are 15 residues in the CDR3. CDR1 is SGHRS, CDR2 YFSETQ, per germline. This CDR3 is CASSHGAGTDYEQYF. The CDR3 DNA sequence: TGCGCCAGCAGCCATGGGGCCGGGACAGACTACGAGCAGTACTTC.

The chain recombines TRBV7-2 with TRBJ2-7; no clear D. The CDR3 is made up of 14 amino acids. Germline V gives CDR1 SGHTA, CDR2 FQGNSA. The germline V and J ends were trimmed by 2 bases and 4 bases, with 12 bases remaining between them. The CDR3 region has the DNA TGTGCCAGCAGCTTAACTCCAGGTCTTTACGAGCAGTACTTC. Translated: CASSLTPGLYEQYF. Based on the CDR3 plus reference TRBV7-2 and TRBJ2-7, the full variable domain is GAGVSQSPSNKVTEKGKDVELRCDPISGHTALYWYRQSLGQGLEFLIYFQGNSAPDKSGLPSDRFSAERTGGSVSTLTIQRTQQEDSAVYLCASSLTPGLYEQYFGPGTRLTVT.

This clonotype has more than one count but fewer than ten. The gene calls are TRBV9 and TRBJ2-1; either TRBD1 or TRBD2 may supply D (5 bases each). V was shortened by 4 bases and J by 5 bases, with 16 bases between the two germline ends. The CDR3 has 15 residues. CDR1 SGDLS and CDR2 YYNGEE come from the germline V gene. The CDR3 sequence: CASSPGPNLNNEQFF. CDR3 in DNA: TGTGCCAGCAGCCCGGGGCCGAATTTGAACAATGAGCAGTTCTTC.

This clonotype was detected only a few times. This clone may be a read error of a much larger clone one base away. This chain's CDR3 is CASSLVQGYEQFF. The CDR3 coding sequence is TGTGCCAGCAGCTTAGTACAGGGCTACGAGCAGTTCTTC. The chain carries TRBV7-2 and TRBJ2-1; D is perhaps TRBD1 (6 bases). Trimming took off 1 base at V and 10 bases at J, with 11 bases between the two ends. The CDR3 runs 13 residues. In germline, CDR1 is SGHTA, CDR2 FQGNSA.

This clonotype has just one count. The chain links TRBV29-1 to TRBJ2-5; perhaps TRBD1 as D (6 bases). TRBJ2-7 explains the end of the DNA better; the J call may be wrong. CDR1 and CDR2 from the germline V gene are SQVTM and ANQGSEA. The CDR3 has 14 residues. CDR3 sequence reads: CSVPRDTGIYEQYF. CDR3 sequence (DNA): TGCAGCGTACCCCGGGACACAGGTATCTACGAGCAGTACTTC.

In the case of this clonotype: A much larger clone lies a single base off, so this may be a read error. This chain's CDR3 is CACIPRGLVNEQYF. The CDR3 coding sequence is TGTGCCTGTATTCCCCGGGGACTTGTAAATGAGCAGTACTTC. V usage is TRBV30 and J usage is TRBJ2-7, with D possibly TRBD2 on 6 matching bases. CDR1 and CDR2 from the germline V gene are GTSNPN and SVGIG (reference sequence). The CDR3 length is 14 residues. V gave up 6 bases and J gave up 7 bases, with 22 bases separating them.

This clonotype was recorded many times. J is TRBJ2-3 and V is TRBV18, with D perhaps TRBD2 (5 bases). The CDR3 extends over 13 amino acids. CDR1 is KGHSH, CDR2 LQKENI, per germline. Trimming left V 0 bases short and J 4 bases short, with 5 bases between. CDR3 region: CASSPPRADTQYF. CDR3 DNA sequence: TGTGCCAGCTCACCACCGAGGGCAGATACGCAGTATTTT.

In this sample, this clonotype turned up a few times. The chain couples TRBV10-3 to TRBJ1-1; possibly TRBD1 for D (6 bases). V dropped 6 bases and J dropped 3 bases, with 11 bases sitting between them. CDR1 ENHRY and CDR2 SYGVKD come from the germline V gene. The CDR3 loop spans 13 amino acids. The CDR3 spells CAISSTGDTEAFF. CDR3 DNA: TGTGCCATCAGCTCGACAGGTGACACTGAAGCTTTCTTT.

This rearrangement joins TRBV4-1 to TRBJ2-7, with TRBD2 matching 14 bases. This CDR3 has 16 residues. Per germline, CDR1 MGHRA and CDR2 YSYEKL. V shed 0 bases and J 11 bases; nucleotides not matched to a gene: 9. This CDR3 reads CASSQEWGTSGSGKYF. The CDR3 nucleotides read TGCGCCAGCAGCCAAGAGTGGGGGACTAGCGGGAGTGGCAAGTACTTC.

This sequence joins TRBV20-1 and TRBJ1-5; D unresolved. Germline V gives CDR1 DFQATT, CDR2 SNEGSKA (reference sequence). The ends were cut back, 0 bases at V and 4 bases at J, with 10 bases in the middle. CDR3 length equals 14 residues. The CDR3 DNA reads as TGCAGTGCTAGAGATGGGCAATTTAATCAGCCCCAGCATTTT. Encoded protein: CSARDGQFNQPQHF.